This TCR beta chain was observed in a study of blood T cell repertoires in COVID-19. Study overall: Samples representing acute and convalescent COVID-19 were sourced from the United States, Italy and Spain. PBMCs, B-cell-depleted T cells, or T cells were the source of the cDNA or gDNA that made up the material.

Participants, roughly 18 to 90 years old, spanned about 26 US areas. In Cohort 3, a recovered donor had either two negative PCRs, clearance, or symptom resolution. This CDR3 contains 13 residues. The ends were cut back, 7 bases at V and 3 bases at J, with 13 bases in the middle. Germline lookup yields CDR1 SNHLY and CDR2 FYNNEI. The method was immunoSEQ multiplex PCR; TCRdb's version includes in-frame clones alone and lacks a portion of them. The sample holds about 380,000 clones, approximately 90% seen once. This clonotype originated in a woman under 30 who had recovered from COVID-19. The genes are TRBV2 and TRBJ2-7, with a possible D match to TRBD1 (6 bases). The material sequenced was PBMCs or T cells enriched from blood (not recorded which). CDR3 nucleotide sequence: TGTGCCAGCATAACAGGGCAGGACTACGAGCAGTACTTC. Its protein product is CASITGQDYEQYF.